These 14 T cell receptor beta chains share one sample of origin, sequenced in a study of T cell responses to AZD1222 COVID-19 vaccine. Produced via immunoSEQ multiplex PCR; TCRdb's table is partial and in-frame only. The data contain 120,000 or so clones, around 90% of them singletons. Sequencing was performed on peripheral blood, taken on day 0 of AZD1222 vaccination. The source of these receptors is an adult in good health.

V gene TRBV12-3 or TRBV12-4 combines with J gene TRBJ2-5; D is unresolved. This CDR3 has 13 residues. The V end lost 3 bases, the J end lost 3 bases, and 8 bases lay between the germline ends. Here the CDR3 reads CASSLGREETQYF. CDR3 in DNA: TGTGCCAGCAGTTTGGGTCGTGAAGAGACCCAGTACTTC.

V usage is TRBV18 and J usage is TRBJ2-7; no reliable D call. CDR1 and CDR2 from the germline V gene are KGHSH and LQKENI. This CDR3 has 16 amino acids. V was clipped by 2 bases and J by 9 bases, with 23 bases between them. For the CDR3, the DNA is TGTGCCAGCTCACCAAGCTTGGCTAACCTCCCTGTGGGGCAGTACTTC. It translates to CASSPSLANLPVGQYF.

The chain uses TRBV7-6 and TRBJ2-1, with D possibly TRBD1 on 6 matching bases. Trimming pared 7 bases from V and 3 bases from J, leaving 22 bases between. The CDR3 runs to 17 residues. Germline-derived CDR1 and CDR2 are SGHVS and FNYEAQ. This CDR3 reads CASTLGIQGLLYNEQFF. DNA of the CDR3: TGTGCCAGCACCCTAGGGATTCAGGGGCTACTCTACAATGAGCAGTTCTTC. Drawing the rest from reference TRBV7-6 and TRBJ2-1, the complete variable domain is GAGVSQSPRYKVTKRGQDVALRCDPISGHVSLYWYRQALGQGPEFLTYFNYEAQQDKSGLPNDRFSAERPEGSISTLTIQRTEQRDSAMYRCASTLGIQGLLYNEQFFGPGTRLTVL.

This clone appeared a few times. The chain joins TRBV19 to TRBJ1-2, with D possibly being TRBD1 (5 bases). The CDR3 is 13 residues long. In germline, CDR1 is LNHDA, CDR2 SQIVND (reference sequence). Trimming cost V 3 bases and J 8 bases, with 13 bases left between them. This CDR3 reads CASSMVAGVGYTF. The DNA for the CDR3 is TGTGCCAGTAGTATGGTAGCGGGGGTCGGCTACACCTTC.

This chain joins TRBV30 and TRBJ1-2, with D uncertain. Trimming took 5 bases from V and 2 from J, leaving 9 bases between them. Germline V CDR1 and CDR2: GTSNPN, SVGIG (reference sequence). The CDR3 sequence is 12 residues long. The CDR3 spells CAWAGPNYGYTF. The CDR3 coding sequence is TGTGCCTGGGCAGGCCCCAACTATGGCTACACCTTC.

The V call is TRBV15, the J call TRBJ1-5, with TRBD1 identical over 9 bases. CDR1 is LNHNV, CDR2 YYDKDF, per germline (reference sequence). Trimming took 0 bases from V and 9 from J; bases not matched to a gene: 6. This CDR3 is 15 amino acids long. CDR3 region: CATSRDPGQGRPQHF. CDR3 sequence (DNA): TGTGCCACCAGCAGAGATCCGGGACAGGGCCGGCCCCAGCATTTT.

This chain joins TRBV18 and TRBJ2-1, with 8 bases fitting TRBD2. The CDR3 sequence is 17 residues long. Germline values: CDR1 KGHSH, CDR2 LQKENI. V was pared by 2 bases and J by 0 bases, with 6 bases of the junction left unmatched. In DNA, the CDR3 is TGTGCCAGCTCACCATCAGAAGCGGGAGTCTCCTACAATGAGCAGTTCTTC. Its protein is CASSPSEAGVSYNEQFF.

The CDR3 region is CASNTGLATQETQYF. DNA of the CDR3: TGCGCCAGCAATACGGGACTAGCGACCCAAGAGACCCAGTACTTC. This chain joins TRBV5-1 and TRBJ2-5; 10 nucleotides agree with TRBD2. The CDR3 runs 15 residues. Germline CDR1 reads SGHRS; CDR2 reads YFSETQ. Germline trimming cut 6 bases from V and 1 base from J; bases unmatched to any gene: 6. Looking up the rest from reference TRBV5-1 and TRBJ2-5 gives the full variable domain: KAGVTQTPRYLIKTRGQQVTLSCSPISGHRSVSWYQQTPGQGLQFLFEYFSETQRNKGNFPGRFSGRQFSNSRSEMNVSTLELGDSALYLCASNTGLATQETQYFGPGTRLLVL.

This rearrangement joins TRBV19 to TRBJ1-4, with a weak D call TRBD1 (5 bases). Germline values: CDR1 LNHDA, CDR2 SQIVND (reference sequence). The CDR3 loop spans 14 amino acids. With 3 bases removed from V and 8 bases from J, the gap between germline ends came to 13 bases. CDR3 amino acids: CASSMVGADEKLFF. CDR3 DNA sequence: TGTGCCAGTAGTATGGTAGGGGCGGACGAAAAACTGTTTTTT.

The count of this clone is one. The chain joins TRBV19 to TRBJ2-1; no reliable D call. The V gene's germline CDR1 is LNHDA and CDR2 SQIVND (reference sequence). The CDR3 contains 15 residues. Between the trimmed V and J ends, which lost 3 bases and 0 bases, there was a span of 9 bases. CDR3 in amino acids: CASSIDRSSYNEQFF. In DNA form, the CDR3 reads TGTGCCAGTAGTATTGATAGGTCCTCCTACAATGAGCAGTTCTTC.

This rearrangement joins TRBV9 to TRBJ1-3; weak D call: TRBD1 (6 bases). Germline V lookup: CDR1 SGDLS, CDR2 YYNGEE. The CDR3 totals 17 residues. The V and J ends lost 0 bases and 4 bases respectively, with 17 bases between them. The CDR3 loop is CASSVEEQGARGNTIYF. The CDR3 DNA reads TGTGCCAGCAGCGTAGAGGAACAGGGCGCGAGGGGAAACACCATATATTTT.

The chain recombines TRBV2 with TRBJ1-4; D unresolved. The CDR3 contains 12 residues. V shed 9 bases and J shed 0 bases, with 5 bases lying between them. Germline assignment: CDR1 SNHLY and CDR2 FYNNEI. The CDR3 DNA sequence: TGTGCCAGTCGAGCAACTAATGAAAAACTGTTTTTT. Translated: CASRATNEKLFF.

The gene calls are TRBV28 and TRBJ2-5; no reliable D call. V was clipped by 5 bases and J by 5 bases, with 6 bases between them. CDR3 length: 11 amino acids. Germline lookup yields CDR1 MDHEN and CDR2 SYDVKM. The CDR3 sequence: CASSAYETQYF. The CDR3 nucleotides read TGTGCCAGCAGTGCATATGAGACCCAGTACTTC.

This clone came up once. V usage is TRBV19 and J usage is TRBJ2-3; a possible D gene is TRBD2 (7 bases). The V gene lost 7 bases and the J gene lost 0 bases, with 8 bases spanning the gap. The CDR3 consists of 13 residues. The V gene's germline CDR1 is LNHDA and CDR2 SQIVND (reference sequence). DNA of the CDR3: TGTGCCAGTAAGGGGGGGAGCACAGATACGCAGTATTTT. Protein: CASKGGSTDTQYF.